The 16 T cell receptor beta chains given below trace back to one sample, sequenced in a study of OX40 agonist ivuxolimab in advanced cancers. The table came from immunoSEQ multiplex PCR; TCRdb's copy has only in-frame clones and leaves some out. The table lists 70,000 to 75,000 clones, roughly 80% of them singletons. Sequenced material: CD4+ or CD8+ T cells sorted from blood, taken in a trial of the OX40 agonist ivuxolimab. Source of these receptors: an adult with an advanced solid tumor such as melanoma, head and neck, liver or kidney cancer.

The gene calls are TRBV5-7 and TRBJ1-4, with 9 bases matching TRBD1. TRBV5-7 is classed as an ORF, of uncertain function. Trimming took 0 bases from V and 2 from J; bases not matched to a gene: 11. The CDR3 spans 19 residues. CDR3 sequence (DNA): TGTGCCAGCAGCTTGGGGGCCCGACAGGGGGAAGAGACTAATGAAAAACTGTTTTTT. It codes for CASSLGARQGEETNEKLFF.

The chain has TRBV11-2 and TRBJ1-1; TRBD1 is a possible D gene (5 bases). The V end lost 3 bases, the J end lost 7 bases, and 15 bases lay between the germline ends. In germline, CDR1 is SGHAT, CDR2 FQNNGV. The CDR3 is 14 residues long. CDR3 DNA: TGTGCCAGCAGCTTGAAATCGCGGGGGGATGAAGCTTTCTTT. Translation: CASSLKSRGDEAFF.

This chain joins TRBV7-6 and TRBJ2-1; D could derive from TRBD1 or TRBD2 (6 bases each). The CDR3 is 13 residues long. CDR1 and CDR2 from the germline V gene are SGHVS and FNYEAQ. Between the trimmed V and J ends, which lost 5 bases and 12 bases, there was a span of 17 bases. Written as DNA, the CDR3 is TGTGCCAGCAGCGCCCCCGGGGGCTTGGTGCAGTTCTTC. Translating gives CASSAPGGLVQFF.

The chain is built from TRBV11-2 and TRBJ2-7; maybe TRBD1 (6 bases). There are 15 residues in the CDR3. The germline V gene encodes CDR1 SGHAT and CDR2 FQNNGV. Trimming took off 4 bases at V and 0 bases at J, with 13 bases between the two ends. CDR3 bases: TGTGCCAGCAGCTCAGGGGTTGGCCTCTCCTACGAGCAGTACTTC. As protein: CASSSGVGLSYEQYF.

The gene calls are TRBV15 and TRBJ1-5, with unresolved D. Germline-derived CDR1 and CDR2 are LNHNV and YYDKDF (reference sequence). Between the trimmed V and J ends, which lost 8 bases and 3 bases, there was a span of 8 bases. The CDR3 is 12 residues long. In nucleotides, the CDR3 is TGTGCCACCGGGCAGTTCAATCAGCCCCAGCATTTT. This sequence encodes CATGQFNQPQHF.

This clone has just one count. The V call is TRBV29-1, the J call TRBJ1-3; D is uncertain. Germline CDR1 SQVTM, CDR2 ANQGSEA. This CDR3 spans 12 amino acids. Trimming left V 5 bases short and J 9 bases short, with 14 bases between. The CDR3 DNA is TGCAGCGTTTACGGACCCGGAGCCACCATATATTTT. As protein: CSVYGPGATIYF.

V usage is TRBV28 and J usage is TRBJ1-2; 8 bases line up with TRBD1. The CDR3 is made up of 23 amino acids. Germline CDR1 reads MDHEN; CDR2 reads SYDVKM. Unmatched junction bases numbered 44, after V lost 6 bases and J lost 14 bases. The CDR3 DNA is TGTGCCAGCAGCCTGGGGACAGGAATAAACACCTTAGGAATAAACACCTTGGTGAGATGGTCGACCTTC. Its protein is CASSLGTGINTLGINTLVRWSTF.

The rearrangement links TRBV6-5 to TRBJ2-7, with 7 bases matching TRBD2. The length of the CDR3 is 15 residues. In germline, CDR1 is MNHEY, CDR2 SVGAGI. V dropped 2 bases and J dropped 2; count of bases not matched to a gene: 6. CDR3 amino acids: CASSYGREKAYEQYF. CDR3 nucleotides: TGTGCCAGCAGTTACGGGCGGGAGAAGGCCTACGAGCAGTACTTC.

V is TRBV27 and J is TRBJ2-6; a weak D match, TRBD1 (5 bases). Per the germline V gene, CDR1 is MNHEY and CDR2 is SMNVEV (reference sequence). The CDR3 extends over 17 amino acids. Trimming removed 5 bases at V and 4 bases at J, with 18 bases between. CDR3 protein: CASSPTPRGAGANVLTF. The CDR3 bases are TGTGCCAGCAGTCCTACCCCCCGTGGGGCCGGGGCCAACGTCCTGACTTTC.

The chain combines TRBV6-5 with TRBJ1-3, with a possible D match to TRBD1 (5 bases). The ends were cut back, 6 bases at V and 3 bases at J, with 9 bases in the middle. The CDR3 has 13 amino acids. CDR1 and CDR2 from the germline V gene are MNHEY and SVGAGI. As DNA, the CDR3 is TGTGCCAGCAGAGGGGCTGGTGGAAACACCATATATTTT. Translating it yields CASRGAGGNTIYF.

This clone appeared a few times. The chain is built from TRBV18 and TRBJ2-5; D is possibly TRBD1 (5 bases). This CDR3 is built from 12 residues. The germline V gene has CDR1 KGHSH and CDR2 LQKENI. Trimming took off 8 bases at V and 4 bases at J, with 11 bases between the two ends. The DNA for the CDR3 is TGTGCCAGCGCGACAGTCCGAGAGACCCAGTACTTC. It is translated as CASATVRETQYF.

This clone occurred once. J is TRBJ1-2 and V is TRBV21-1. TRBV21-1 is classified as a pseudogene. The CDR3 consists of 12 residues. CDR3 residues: CASSKGRDGYTF. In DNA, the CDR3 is TGTGCCAGCAGCAAGGGGCGGGATGGCTACACCTTC.

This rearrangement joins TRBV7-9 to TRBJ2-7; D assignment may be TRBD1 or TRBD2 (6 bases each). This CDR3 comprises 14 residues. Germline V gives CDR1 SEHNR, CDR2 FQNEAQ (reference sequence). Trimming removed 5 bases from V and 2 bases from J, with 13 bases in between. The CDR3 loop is CASSPSGGTYEQYV. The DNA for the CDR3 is TGTGCCAGCAGCCCTTCCGGGGGCACCTACGAGCAGTACGTC.

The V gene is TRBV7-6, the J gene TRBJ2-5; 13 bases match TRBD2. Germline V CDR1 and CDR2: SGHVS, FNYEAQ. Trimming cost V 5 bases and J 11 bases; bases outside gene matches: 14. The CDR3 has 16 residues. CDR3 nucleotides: TGTGCCAGCAGCCGCTTAGCCCCTTTACTAGCGGGGGGGCAGTACTTC. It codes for CASSRLAPLLAGGQYF.

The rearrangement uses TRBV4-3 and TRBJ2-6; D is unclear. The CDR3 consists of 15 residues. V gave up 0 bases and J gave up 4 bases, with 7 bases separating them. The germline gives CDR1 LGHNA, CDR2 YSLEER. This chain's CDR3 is CASSQEGIGANVLTF. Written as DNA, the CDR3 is TGCGCCAGCAGCCAAGAGGGGATCGGGGCCAACGTCCTGACTTTC.

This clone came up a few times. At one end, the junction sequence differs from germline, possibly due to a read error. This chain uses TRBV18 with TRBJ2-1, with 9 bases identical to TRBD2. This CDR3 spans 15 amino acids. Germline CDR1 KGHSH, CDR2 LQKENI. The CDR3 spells CASSPPGLAINEQFF. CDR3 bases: TGTGCCAGTTCACCACCGGGACTAGCAATTAATGAGCAGTTCTTC.